A single sample is the source of the 32 T cell receptor beta chains below, sequenced in a study of shared T cell receptors in the human thymus. Repertoires were generated with immunoSEQ multiplex PCR, while TCRdb's copy carries only in-frame clones and drops some. Among approximately 760,000 clones listed, 75% to 90% were seen once. This sample was also put to use in a study of human thymus T cells.

The sequenced sample was thymocytes. These receptor sequences come from a girl in the first two years of life with a congenital heart defect.

V and J are TRBV18 and TRBJ2-7; tentative D call: TRBD2 (5 bases). CDR3 length: 13 residues. Germline V lookup: CDR1 KGHSH, CDR2 LQKENI. Trimming shortened V by 6 bases and J by 3 bases, and 12 bases separated the two germline ends. CDR3 sequence (DNA): TGTGCCAGCTCCTGGGAGCCGATCTACGAGCAGTACTTC. Its protein product is CASSWEPIYEQYF.

CDR3 protein: CASSPTRQKETQYF. The CDR3 nucleotides read TGTGCCAGCAGTCCAACTCGACAGAAAGAGACCCAGTACTTC. The V and J genes are TRBV27 and TRBJ2-5; D is possibly TRBD1 (5 bases). The germline V and J ends were trimmed by 5 bases and 3 bases, with 13 bases remaining between them. Germline CDR1 and CDR2: MNHEY and SMNVEV (reference sequence). The CDR3 has 14 amino acids.

This chain joins TRBV9 and TRBJ1-5; D not resolved. The germline gives CDR1 SGDLS, CDR2 YYNGEE. Trimming took off 0 bases at V and 5 bases at J, with 18 bases between the two ends. The CDR3 spans 17 residues. The CDR3 spells CASSVGLESGRDQPQHF. CDR3 in DNA: TGTGCCAGCAGCGTAGGACTAGAAAGTGGTCGGGATCAGCCCCAGCATTTT.

The rearrangement joins TRBV2 to TRBJ2-2, with 9 nucleotides matching TRBD2. The CDR3 contains 18 residues. V lost 7 bases, J lost 6 bases, and 18 bases stayed unmatched. CDR1 is SNHLY, CDR2 FYNNEI, per germline. The CDR3 here is CASTLVPLSGGTAGELFF. The CDR3 DNA sequence: TGTGCCAGCACTCTAGTACCTTTGAGCGGGGGGACTGCCGGGGAGCTGTTTTTT.

V and J are TRBV5-1 and TRBJ2-2, with TRBD1 matching over 7 bases. The CDR3 is 19 amino acids. The V segment lost 1 base and the J segment 0 bases; nucleotides outside the gene matches: 12. Germline V CDR1 and CDR2: SGHRS, YFSETQ. This CDR3 reads CASSLPGATGAPNTGELFF. The CDR3 DNA reads as TGCGCCAGCAGCTTGCCGGGTGCAACAGGGGCACCGAACACCGGGGAGCTGTTTTTT.

The chain employs TRBV6-5 and TRBJ2-5; TRBD2 matches at 13 bases. Germline CDR1 MNHEY, CDR2 SVGAGI. With 0 bases clipped from V and 4 bases from J, the junction kept 2 bases outside the gene matches. CDR3 length: 16 amino acids. The CDR3 loop reads CASSYSGLAGSETQYF. The CDR3 DNA is TGTGCCAGCAGTTACTCGGGACTAGCGGGGTCAGAGACCCAGTACTTC.

V and J are TRBV5-1 and TRBJ1-1; D might be TRBD1 (6 bases). The length of the CDR3 is 15 residues. Germline V gene sequence: CDR1 SGHRS, CDR2 YFSETQ. Trimming left V 1 base short and J 6 bases short, with 16 bases between. This chain's CDR3 is CASSLWGGRGAEAFF. DNA for the CDR3: TGCGCCAGCAGCTTGTGGGGGGGGCGGGGAGCTGAAGCTTTCTTT.

CDR3 nucleotide sequence: TGTGCCGGGGGACAGGCGAGCACTGAAGCTTTCTTT. Its protein is CAGGQASTEAFF. The chain combines TRBV28 with TRBJ1-1, with 8 nucleotides matching TRBD1. This CDR3 has 12 residues. V trimming: 11 bases; J trimming: 4 bases; junction bases outside the gene matches: 6. Looked up from germline, CDR1 is MDHEN and CDR2 is SYDVKM.

The J gene is TRBJ1-4, the V gene TRBV28, with 8 bases lining up with TRBD1. Germline V CDR1 and CDR2: MDHEN, SYDVKM. V shed 4 bases, J shed 2 bases, and the junction held 0 bases outside the gene matches. CDR3 length: 14 amino acids. The CDR3 region has the DNA TGTGCCAGCAGTTACAGGGGGACTAATGAAAAACTGTTTTTT. Residues: CASSYRGTNEKLFF.

This chain links TRBV4-1 with TRBJ1-1, with D perhaps TRBD1 (5 bases). Trimming shortened V by 0 bases and J by 4 bases, and 21 bases separated the two germline ends. CDR3 size: 18 residues. Germline CDR1 MGHRA, CDR2 YSYEKL. CDR3 nucleotide sequence: TGCGCCAGCAGCCAAGAAGGTCCGTCGGCGGGGGGATGCACTGAAGCTTTCTTT. It codes for CASSQEGPSAGGCTEAFF.

This chain connects TRBV6-6 to TRBJ1-1, with D unresolved. With 5 bases removed from V and 0 bases from J, the gap between germline ends came to 13 bases. Germline V gene sequence: CDR1 MNHNY, CDR2 SVGAGI (reference sequence). The CDR3 has 15 residues. CDR3 amino acids: CASSPRGRMNTEAFF. The CDR3 bases are TGTGCCAGCAGTCCCCGAGGGAGAATGAACACTGAAGCTTTCTTT.

The V gene is TRBV2, the J gene TRBJ2-7, with D possibly being TRBD2 (5 bases). The V and J ends lost 6 bases and 5 bases respectively, with 20 bases between them. The CDR3 consists of 15 residues. The V gene's germline CDR1 is SNHLY and CDR2 FYNNEI. Here the CDR3 DNA reads TGTGCCAGCAGGGACTCCGGGCCCCGTTACGACGAGCAGTACTTC. Translation: CASRDSGPRYDEQYF. The full variable domain, in which reference TRBV2 and TRBJ2-7 provide the parts outside the CDR3, is EPEVTQTPSHQVTQMGQEVILRCVPISNHLYFYWYRQILGQKVEFLVSFYNNEISEKSEIFDDQFSVERPDGSNFTLKIRSTKLEDSAMYFCASRDSGPRYDEQYFGPGTRLTVT.

The V and J genes are TRBV23-1 and TRBJ1-2; D remains unclear. TRBV23-1 is reported as an ORF; its role is uncertain. Deletions cut 3 bases from V and 4 bases from J, with 12 bases between. The CDR3 runs to 14 residues. CDR3 nucleotides: TGCGCCAGCAGTCAGTTGGAGGTGGGCTATGGCTACACCTTC. Protein product: CASSQLEVGYGYTF.

This chain joins TRBV2 and TRBJ1-5; 7 bases align to TRBD1. This CDR3 spans 14 amino acids. Trimming at V came to 6 bases and at J to 3 bases, leaving 5 bases not matched to a gene. Germline values: CDR1 SNHLY, CDR2 FYNNEI. Here the CDR3 reads CASSLDRNNQPQHF. The CDR3 DNA follows: TGTGCCAGCAGCTTGGACAGGAACAATCAGCCCCAGCATTTT.

The chain joins TRBV19 to TRBJ1-3, with TRBD1 matching 9 bases. CDR3 length: 14 residues. Germline-derived CDR1 and CDR2 are LNHDA and SQIVND (reference sequence). Trimming cost V 9 bases and J 4 bases; bases outside gene matches: 7. The CDR3 nucleotides read TGTGCCAGCCGAACAGGGGGCTCAGGAAACACCATATATTTT. As protein: CASRTGGSGNTIYF.

As for this clone: Germline and junction disagree at one end, which may indicate a read error. The genes are TRBV4-3 and TRBJ1-6; 7 nucleotides align to TRBD1. From germline, CDR1 is LGHNA and CDR2 YSLEER. CDR3 length: 16 amino acids. CDR3 protein: CASSFSRGLRDSPPHF. The CDR3 DNA reads as TGCGCCAGCAGCTTCAGCAGGGGGTTAAGGGATTCACCCCCCCACTTT.

The chain is built from TRBV7-6 and TRBJ2-1; 8 nucleotides line up with TRBD2. J lost 6 bases, V lost 2 bases, and 12 bases had no gene match. CDR3 length: 17 amino acids. CDR1 SGHVS and CDR2 FNYEAQ come from the germline V gene. The CDR3, as DNA: TGTGCCAGCAGCTTAACCTTCGGACTAGCTTCCCCCAATGAGCAGTTCTTC. Protein: CASSLTFGLASPNEQFF.

This clone was observed a handful of times. The rearrangement uses TRBV6-1 and TRBJ2-5, with D possibly matching TRBD2 (6 bases). CDR1 MNHNS and CDR2 SASEGT come from the germline V gene. The CDR3 spans 14 residues. V gave up 8 bases and J gave up 3 bases, with 16 bases separating them. This CDR3 is CASAIRDLKETQYF. Here the CDR3 DNA reads TGTGCCAGCGCCATACGGGACTTAAAAGAGACCCAGTACTTC.

The chain links TRBV9 to TRBJ1-5; D uncertain. This CDR3 contains 15 residues. V lost 0 bases and J 2 bases, leaving 9 bases between the germline ends. Germline V CDR1 and CDR2: SGDLS, YYNGEE. CDR3 loop: CASSVDGEGNQPQHF. In DNA, the CDR3 is TGTGCCAGCAGCGTAGATGGGGAGGGCAATCAGCCCCAGCATTTT.

The V call is TRBV5-1, the J call TRBJ2-5; D is uncertain. V was cut by 0 bases and J by 2 bases, with 17 bases left in between. The CDR3 consists of 17 residues. Germline-derived CDR1 and CDR2 are SGHRS and YFSETQ. CDR3 DNA sequence: TGCGCCAGCAGCTTGGGAAGTGAAGTAGTTGAGCAAGAGACCCAGTACTTC. As protein: CASSLGSEVVEQETQYF.

The chain joins TRBV27 to TRBJ2-7; tentative D call: TRBD2 (5 bases). The CDR3 has 14 residues. The germline V gene has CDR1 MNHEY and CDR2 SMNVEV (reference sequence). With 3 bases removed from V and 5 bases from J, the gap between germline ends came to 14 bases. The CDR3 DNA follows: TGTGCCAGCAGTTTCCTATCCGGGATTCACGAGCAGTACTTC. It codes for CASSFLSGIHEQYF.

The chain employs TRBV6-5 and TRBJ1-2; tentatively, D is TRBD1 (5 bases). From germline, CDR1 is MNHEY and CDR2 SVGAGI. The CDR3 runs 13 residues. Trimming stripped 6 bases from V and 6 bases from J, with 14 bases between. The CDR3 bases are TGTGCCAGCAGCCCCAGGGAACCGAATGGCTACACCTTC. This sequence encodes CASSPREPNGYTF.

This rearrangement joins TRBV18 to TRBJ2-4; TRBD2 might be the D (6 bases). Germline V gene lookup returns CDR1 KGHSH and CDR2 LQKENI. The CDR3 has 18 residues. V lost 4 bases and J lost 0, with 19 bases in between. CDR3 sequence reads: CASSLPGERPGAKNIQYF. Written as DNA, the CDR3 is TGTGCCAGCTCACTACCGGGAGAGCGCCCGGGAGCCAAAAACATTCAGTACTTC.

This clone has only a few counts. This chain links TRBV13 with TRBJ2-3; D possibly corresponds to TRBD2 (6 bases). The CDR3 has 19 amino acids. V shed 6 bases and J shed 1 base, with 26 bases lying between them. Germline CDR1 reads PRHDT; CDR2 reads FYEKMQ (reference sequence). For the CDR3, the DNA is TGTGCCAGCAGTCATGGTGGGGACTCTTTCCCCCGAGGCACAGATACGCAGTATTTT. Amino acids: CASSHGGDSFPRGTDTQYF.

This chain links TRBV4-1 with TRBJ2-5, with D possibly matching TRBD2 (5 bases). Germline loops: CDR1 MGHRA, CDR2 YSYEKL. CDR3 length: 16 amino acids. V was shortened by 6 bases and J by 1 base, with 18 bases between the two germline ends. The CDR3: CASRLGIAPSQETQYF. As DNA, the CDR3 is TGCGCCAGCAGACTTGGTATAGCGCCTTCCCAAGAGACCCAGTACTTC.

Only one count was recorded for this clone. The chain employs TRBV6-1 and TRBJ2-3; 14 bases match TRBD2. This CDR3 is 13 amino acids long. CDR1 is MNHNS and CDR2 is SASEGT in the germline V gene. After removal of 8 bases from V and 6 bases from J, the junction contained 1 base not matched to a gene. DNA for the CDR3: TGTGCCAGCCGGACTAGCGGGGGGGATACGCAGTATTTT. Its translation is CASRTSGGDTQYF.

This chain links TRBV5-1 with TRBJ2-3; D not certain. V lost 3 bases, J lost 1 base, and 12 bases lay in between. Germline values: CDR1 SGHRS, CDR2 YFSETQ. The CDR3 length is 15 residues. The chain's CDR3 is CASSYEEVCTDTQYF. CDR3 DNA: TGCGCCAGCAGCTACGAAGAGGTGTGCACAGATACGCAGTATTTT.

This chain links TRBV11-2 with TRBJ2-1, with D perhaps matching TRBD2 (6 bases). The CDR3 contains 16 residues. Germline loops: CDR1 SGHAT, CDR2 FQNNGV. The V and J ends lost 5 bases and 4 bases respectively, with 18 bases between them. This chain's CDR3 is CASSHTSWLNYNEQFF. CDR3 coding DNA: TGTGCCAGCAGCCATACTAGCTGGCTAAATTACAATGAGCAGTTCTTC.

The rearrangement joins TRBV27 to TRBJ1-2, with D uncertain. The CDR3 extends over 20 amino acids. V was pared by 0 bases and J by 5 bases, with 28 bases between. From germline, CDR1 is MNHEY and CDR2 SMNVEV (reference sequence). CDR3: CASSLSAKVPPSTWRYGYTF. In DNA, the CDR3 is TGTGCCAGCAGTTTATCTGCTAAAGTTCCCCCGAGCACTTGGAGGTATGGCTACACCTTC.

The chain carries TRBV6-6 and TRBJ2-5, with D uncertain. Germline CDR1 reads MNHNY; CDR2 reads SVGAGI (reference sequence). The V end was cut by 4 bases, the J end by 2 bases, with 14 bases between. This CDR3 contains 15 residues. The CDR3 region is CASSSGMVEQETQYF. The CDR3 nucleotides read TGTGCCAGCAGTTCCGGTATGGTGGAGCAAGAGACCCAGTACTTC.

V gene TRBV5-6 combines with J gene TRBJ1-2; unclear D gene. This CDR3 has 13 residues. CDR1 SGHDT and CDR2 YYEEEE come from the germline V gene. Trimming stripped 2 bases from V and 11 bases from J, with 16 bases between. CDR3: CASSLGGQGPYTF. Here the CDR3 DNA reads TGTGCCAGCAGCTTAGGAGGCCAAGGGCCTTACACCTTC.

CDR3 in amino acids: CASSQDGRDIFYGYTF. The CDR3 nucleotides read TGCGCCAGCAGCCAAGATGGCAGGGACATCTTTTATGGCTACACCTTC. The rearrangement uses TRBV4-3 and TRBJ1-2, with D perhaps matching TRBD1 (6 bases). The germline CDR1 and CDR2 sequences are LGHNA and YSLEER. The germline V and J ends were trimmed by 0 bases and 5 bases, with 16 bases remaining between them. This CDR3 is 16 amino acids long.